These 23 T cell receptor beta chains were sequenced from one sample in a study of blood T cells in healthy people across ages. The authors ran a second PCR of about 6 to 11 cycles using a sample-barcoded 5' primer and a J-beta primer mix. TCRdb re-called the 5' RACE reads through MiXCR, storing one row per CDR3 protein. The data hold around 780,000 distinct CDR3 sequences, with 56% observed a single time. Sequencing input: blood. The receptor source for this set is a man in his forties in good health.

The DNA of the CDR3 is TGCAGTGCTAGAGTATCAGCGGGAGAGACCTACAATGAGCAGTACTTC. This translates into CSARVSAGETYNEQYF. The rearrangement uses TRBV20-1 and TRBJ2-1; 8 bases align to TRBD2. Judging by the DNA end, TRBJ2-7 fits better; the J call may be wrong. There are 16 residues in the CDR3. The germline V gene has CDR1 DFQATT and CDR2 SNEGSKA (reference sequence).

V gene TRBV18 combines with J gene TRBJ2-1; 8 bases are shared with TRBD1. The J call may not be correct, given that the DNA end is closer to TRBJ2-7. The CDR3 runs 17 residues. Germline V lookup: CDR1 KGHSH, CDR2 LQKENI. CDR3 DNA sequence: TGTGCCAGCTCAAAGGAAGGACAGGGATTCTCCTACAATGAGCAGTACTTC. This gives the protein CASSKEGQGFSYNEQYF.

This clonotype came up a few times. The chain has TRBV6-2 or TRBV6-3 and TRBJ2-4; TRBD2 aligns across 9 bases. Germline values: CDR1 MNHEY, CDR2 SVGEGT. The CDR3 consists of 19 residues. The V segment lost 6 bases and the J segment 1 base; nucleotides outside the gene matches: 16. CDR3 DNA: TGTGCCAGCAGCCCCGGTCTAGCGGGATCATTGTTGGCCAAAAACATTCAGTACTTC. This sequence encodes CASSPGLAGSLLAKNIQYF.

This clonotype showed up just a few times. The CDR3: CASSLDGGAFGGYTF. The CDR3 region has the DNA TGTGCCAGCAGTTTAGATGGGGGCGCGTTTGGTGGCTACACCTTC. The rearrangement links TRBV27 to TRBJ1-2; possible D gene TRBD1, 6 bases. The germline V gene has CDR1 MNHEY and CDR2 SMNVEV (reference sequence). The CDR3 has 15 residues. Between the trimmed V and J ends, which lost 2 bases and 7 bases, there was a span of 17 bases.

The gene calls are TRBV24-1 and TRBJ2-2; a possible D gene is TRBD1 (5 bases). The CDR3 has 12 residues. Germline CDR1 and CDR2: KGHDR and SFDVKD. V gave up 10 bases and J gave up 4 bases, with 9 bases separating them. CDR3 sequence (DNA): TGTGCCACAGACAGTTTCACCGGGGAGCTGTTTTTT. Its protein product is CATDSFTGELFF.

This clonotype was seen at least ten times. This chain uses TRBV2 with TRBJ2-1; TRBD2 aligns across 11 bases. This CDR3 contains 14 residues. With 6 bases clipped from V and 3 bases from J, the junction kept 1 base outside the gene matches. Germline V lookup: CDR1 SNHLY, CDR2 FYNNEI. In nucleotides, the CDR3 is TGTGCCAGCAGCGGGACTAGCGGCTACAATGAGCAGTTCTTC. Translation gives CASSGTSGYNEQFF.

The sample holds a few counts of this clonotype. The chain combines TRBV27 with TRBJ2-3; 14 nucleotides line up with TRBD2. Trimming cost V 1 base and J 5 bases; bases outside gene matches: 2. This CDR3 is 16 amino acids long. The germline CDR1 and CDR2 sequences are MNHEY and SMNVEV (reference sequence). CDR3 bases: TGTGCCAGCAGTTTATTCGGACTAGCGGGAGGAGATACGCAGTATTTT. Its translation: CASSLFGLAGGDTQYF.

This clonotype turned up a few times. The chain is built from TRBV4-3 and TRBJ2-7, with unresolved D. This CDR3 has 14 amino acids. The V gene lost 0 bases and the J gene lost 0 bases, with 6 bases spanning the gap. CDR1 and CDR2 (germline): LGHNA, YSLEER. CDR3 sequence (DNA): TGCGCCAGCAGCCAAGATTTGGCCTCCTACGAGCAGTACTTC. Translation gives CASSQDLASYEQYF.

This sequence joins TRBV5-5 and TRBJ2-5, with TRBD2 identical over 7 bases. Germline V gene sequence: CDR1 SGHKS, CDR2 YYEKEE (reference sequence). The CDR3 contains 15 residues. Germline trimming cut 4 bases from V and 5 bases from J; bases unmatched to any gene: 11. The CDR3 nucleotides read TGTGCCAGCAGCCCGAGGGCGGGGGAGGTGGAGACCCAGTACTTC. Translating it yields CASSPRAGEVETQYF.

As for this clonotype: An end of the junction does not agree with germline; a read error may underlie this. V and J are TRBV10-3 and TRBJ2-7; D is unclear. Judging by the DNA end, TRBJ2-5 fits better; the J call may be wrong. The CDR3 spans 14 residues. The germline V gene has CDR1 ENHRY and CDR2 SYGVKD. This chain's CDR3 is CAIRESEHNETQYF. The CDR3 DNA reads as TGTGCCATCAGGGAGTCGGAGCACAATGAGACCCAGTACTTC.

V gene TRBV9 combines with J gene TRBJ2-1, with D tentatively TRBD2 (6 bases). Germline-derived CDR1 and CDR2 are SGDLS and YYNGEE. The V end was cut by 3 bases, the J end by 1 base, with 17 bases between. The CDR3 consists of 17 residues. CDR3 in amino acids: CASSGSGEVISYNEQFF. The DNA of the CDR3 is TGTGCCAGCAGCGGTTCGGGAGAGGTGATTTCCTACAATGAGCAGTTCTTC.

This sequence joins TRBV20-1 and TRBJ2-1, with 9 bases fitting TRBD1. The CDR3 has 15 residues. CDR1 is DFQATT and CDR2 is SNEGSKA in the germline V gene (reference sequence). V trimming: 0 bases; J trimming: 7 bases; junction bases outside the gene matches: 7. The CDR3 region is CSARDRDRVMNEQFF. In nucleotides, the CDR3 is TGCAGTGCTAGAGACCGGGACAGGGTAATGAATGAGCAGTTCTTC.

The chain couples TRBV6-2 or TRBV6-3 to TRBJ2-4; the D gene is possibly TRBD2 (6 bases). Germline V gene lookup returns CDR1 MNHEY and CDR2 SVGEGT. The CDR3 totals 14 residues. Trimming removed 11 bases from V and 8 bases from J, with 22 bases in between. CDR3 nucleotides: TGTGCCGAACACGGGGGTGATTCCCACTACATTCAGTACTTC. The encoded protein is CAEHGGDSHYIQYF.

In regard to this clonotype: A single base separates this from a much larger clone, so it may be a read error. The chain couples TRBV6-5 to TRBJ2-5; a weak D match, TRBD2 (5 bases). This CDR3 comprises 15 residues. CDR1 and CDR2 from the germline V gene are MNHEY and SVGAGI. With 0 bases removed from V and 11 bases from J, the gap between germline ends came to 19 bases. CDR3 coding DNA: TGTGCCAGCAGTTACTCCCTGGGATCGTACTGGGAGCAGTACTTC. Its protein is CASSYSLGSYWEQYF.

The chain combines TRBV5-1 with TRBJ1-6; D not resolved. CDR1 is SGHRS, CDR2 YFSETQ, per germline. The V end was cut by 4 bases, the J end by 0 bases, with 17 bases between. The CDR3 runs 18 residues. In DNA form, the CDR3 reads TGCGCCAGCAGCCCAAGGAATCAGCAAAGCTCCTATAATTCACCCCTCCACTTT. Translated, it gives CASSPRNQQSSYNSPLHF.

In this sample, this clonotype turned up a few times. This CDR3 reads CSARGGRSYEQYF. The CDR3 coding sequence is TGCAGTGCTAGAGGGGGTCGGTCCTACGAGCAGTACTTC. The rearrangement uses TRBV20-1 and TRBJ2-7; D is undetermined. Trimming cost V 1 base and J 1 base, with 8 bases left between them. Per germline, CDR1 DFQATT and CDR2 SNEGSKA (reference sequence). The CDR3 is 13 amino acids.

This chain links TRBV4-2 with TRBJ2-1, with D perhaps TRBD2 (5 bases). The CDR3 covers 17 residues. The V end was cut by 4 bases, the J end by 5 bases, with 21 bases between. From germline, CDR1 is LGHNA and CDR2 YNFKEQ. The CDR3 DNA reads TGTGCCAGCAGCCCTACCCCGGACTTCCCGGGCCACAATGAGCAGTTCTTC. Protein: CASSPTPDFPGHNEQFF.

The chain joins TRBV15 to TRBJ2-3; 9 bases are shared with TRBD1. J lost 3 bases, V lost 5 bases, and 6 bases had no gene match. There are 15 residues in the CDR3. Germline V gives CDR1 LNHNV, CDR2 YYDKDF (reference sequence). The chain's CDR3 is CATSYRTGVTDTQYF. The CDR3 region has the DNA TGTGCCACCAGCTACAGGACAGGGGTTACAGATACGCAGTATTTT.

This clonotype was found a few times. The J gene is TRBJ2-7, the V gene TRBV28; TRBD1 is a possible D gene (5 bases). With 6 bases removed from V and 3 bases from J, the gap between germline ends came to 15 bases. This CDR3 is built from 14 residues. CDR1 and CDR2 (germline): MDHEN, SYDVKM. CDR3 protein: CASSAQNRNYEQYF. Written as DNA, the CDR3 is TGTGCCAGCAGCGCCCAAAACAGGAACTACGAGCAGTACTTC.

The rearrangement joins TRBV15 to TRBJ1-2; D call uncertain. Trimming took off 3 bases at V and 7 bases at J, with 15 bases between the two ends. In germline, CDR1 is LNHNV, CDR2 YYDKDF (reference sequence). This CDR3 is built from 14 residues. CDR3 DNA: TGTGCCACCAGCAGTCTGATAGGATCCGGTGGCTACACCTTC. Amino acid sequence: CATSSLIGSGGYTF. Filled out from reference TRBV15 and TRBJ1-2, the complete variable domain reads DAMVIQNPRYQVTQFGKPVTLSCSQTLNHNVMYWYQQKSSQAPKLLFHYYDKDFNNEADTPDNFQSRRPNTSFCFLDIRSPGLGDTAMYLCATSSLIGSGGYTFGSGTRLTVV.

This clonotype was seen a handful of times. The chain has TRBV6-2 or TRBV6-3 and TRBJ2-1; TRBD2 matches 11 bases. CDR1 MNHEY and CDR2 SVGEGT come from the germline V gene. The trim removed 5 bases at V and 3 bases at J, leaving 3 bases unmatched. CDR3 size: 15 residues. The chain's CDR3 is CASSRGLADYNEQFF. The CDR3 DNA reads as TGTGCCAGCAGTCGGGGACTAGCGGACTACAATGAGCAGTTCTTC.

In this sample, this clonotype turned up once. The genes are TRBV7-6 and TRBJ2-4; D is possibly TRBD2 (5 bases). The DNA end lines up better with TRBJ2-7; the J call may be wrong. The CDR3 consists of 15 residues. CDR1 and CDR2 (germline): SGHVS, FNYEAQ. The chain's CDR3 is CASSLEAAPSYEQYF. CDR3 DNA: TGTGCCAGCAGCTTAGAAGCGGCGCCCTCCTACGAGCAGTACTTC.

This chain connects TRBV28 to TRBJ2-3; D may be TRBD2 (6 bases). Germline V gene lookup returns CDR1 MDHEN and CDR2 SYDVKM. CDR3 length: 14 amino acids. V shed 6 bases and J shed 2 bases, with 12 bases lying between them. The CDR3 nucleotides read TGTGCCAGCAGGTTAGCGGTTCCCACAGATACGCAGTATTTT. This gives the protein CASRLAVPTDTQYF.